The clone carrying this T cell receptor (beta chain) was counted at least ten times. The antigen is not known. This record comes from a study of T cell repertoires in cytomegalovirus infection. On the study more broadly: Signatures in public TCR beta sequences pointed to both CMV infection and matching HLA type.

Study-wide points: HLA-C-restricted CMV clonotypes gave the most frequent clonotype in two of eight donors.

CDR3 length: 16 amino acids. Germline values: CDR1 MNHNS, CDR2 SASEGT. V shed 5 bases and J 9 bases; nucleotides not matched to a gene: 13. TCRdb re-analysed the reads in MiXCR, keeping a single row per CDR3 protein. The data show around 280,000 distinct CDR3 sequences, about a tenth seen once. Specimen: PBMCs. The TCR comes from a human donor in good health (CMV status not recorded). Some clones in this sample may be carry-over from other donors' samples. J is TRBJ2-1 and V is TRBV6-1; 10 bases agree with TRBD2. In DNA form, the CDR3 reads TGTGCCAGCAGTCAGAGCGGGGGGGCATCCCCGGGTGAGCAGTTCTTC. Translation: CASSQSGGASPGEQFF.